This T cell receptor beta chain was profiled in a study of blood T cells in healthy people across ages. Points from the study as a whole: The study found TCR beta diversity correlated strongly with naive T cell percentage. Not knowing donor CMV status may have confounded expanded clonotype changes.

V dropped 4 bases and J dropped 4; count of bases not matched to a gene: 7. CDR3 length equals 15 residues. Germline V gives CDR1 SEHNR, CDR2 FQNEAQ (reference sequence). Approximately 9.6 milliliters of peripheral blood were drawn from each donor into EDTA-treated tubes. The use of a sample-barcoded 5' primer and a J-beta primer mix characterized a second PCR of 7 to 11 cycles. Every molecule of cDNA carried a tag from a template-switch adaptor with 12 random nucleotides. One entry per CDR3 protein results from TCRdb running MiXCR on the 5' RACE reads. The table has 550,000 to 800,000 distinct CDR3 sequences, about 30% seen once. This clonotype was counted ten times or more. The antigen remains undetermined.

This receptor was taken from a woman aged 80 or over in good health. The chain is built from TRBV7-9 and TRBJ1-1; 9 bases match TRBD1. Sequenced sample: blood. The CDR3 loop reads CASSSGTGMGTEAFF. DNA for the CDR3: TGTGCCAGCAGCTCCGGGACAGGGATGGGCACTGAAGCTTTCTTT.